The 19 T cell receptor beta chains below were found in one sample sequenced in a study of T cells in Graves' hyperthyroidism and ophthalmopathy. The investigators amplified TCR beta CDR3 regions from RNA transcripts. With the HTBI primer set, the TCR CDR3 went through a first round of RT-PCR. A single record per CDR3 protein comes from TCRdb applying MiXCR to the multiplex PCR reads. The data show approximately 400,000 distinct CDR3 sequences, with roughly 14% seen just once and around 20% held by the top ten. Sequenced sample: blood. The receptors derive from a woman in her twenties or thirties with Graves' ophthalmopathy.

This clonotype was seen at least ten times. This chain connects TRBV2 to TRBJ2-7; perhaps TRBD1 as D (5 bases). The V gene's germline CDR1 is SNHLY and CDR2 FYNNEI. The CDR3 has 14 residues. V dropped 6 bases and J dropped 5 bases, with 17 bases sitting between them. The CDR3 region is CASRSPSRRDEQYF. CDR3 coding DNA: TGTGCCAGCAGATCCCCATCCCGCAGGGACGAGCAGTACTTC.

This clonotype appeared a single time. Possible read error: a much larger clone is one base away. The chain links TRBV20-1 to TRBJ1-2; D is undetermined. The CDR3 has 14 residues. CDR1 DFQATT and CDR2 SNEGSKA come from the germline V gene (reference sequence). CDR3 sequence: CSAGAGLFIYGHTF. CDR3 in DNA: TGCAGTGCTGGAGCCGGACTTTTTATCTATGGCCACACCTTC.

The V and J genes are TRBV27 and TRBJ1-4; no definite D call. V lost 1 base and J 0 bases, leaving 9 bases between the germline ends. CDR3 length: 16 amino acids. From germline, CDR1 is MNHEY and CDR2 SMNVEV (reference sequence). The CDR3 DNA follows: TGTGCCAGCAGTTTATATCGCCCTACAACTAATGAAAAACTGTTTTTT. This codes for CASSLYRPTTNEKLFF.

Many counts were recorded for this clonotype. The chain carries TRBV28 and TRBJ2-7; perhaps TRBD1 as D (5 bases). Germline lookup yields CDR1 MDHEN and CDR2 SYDVKM. Between the trimmed V and J ends, which lost 4 bases and 2 bases, there was a span of 12 bases. The CDR3 is made up of 14 amino acids. The CDR3 DNA reads as TGTGCCAGCAGTTCGGCAGGCAGGGCCTACGAGCAGTACTTC. Encoded protein: CASSSAGRAYEQYF.

This clonotype showed up many times. The rearrangement links TRBV7-2 to TRBJ2-3; TRBD2 matches 9 bases. Germline values: CDR1 SGHTA, CDR2 FQGNSA. V lost 4 bases, J lost 3 bases, and 11 bases stayed unmatched. This CDR3 is 17 amino acids long. CDR3 sequence: CASSSVAGARGTDTQYF. In DNA, the CDR3 is TGTGCCAGCAGCTCGGTAGCGGGGGCCCGTGGGACAGATACGCAGTATTTT.

This clonotype was seen ten or more times. The CDR3 DNA reads as TGTGCCAGCAGCTCGAACCGGGACAGGGGCCACACGAGCTCCTACGAGCAGTACTTC. It translates to CASSSNRDRGHTSSYEQYF. The V gene is TRBV11-3, the J gene TRBJ2-7, with 10 nucleotides matching TRBD1. V was pared by 4 bases and J by 0 bases, with 15 bases of the junction left unmatched. CDR1 is SGHNT, CDR2 YENEEA, per germline. CDR3 length: 19 amino acids.

Regarding this clonotype: A read error may be the cause here, since a much bigger clone is one base away. The genes are TRBV28 and TRBJ2-1, with D perhaps TRBD1 (5 bases). The CDR3 consists of 11 residues. Per the germline V gene, CDR1 is MDHEN and CDR2 is SYDVKM. For the CDR3, the DNA is TGTGCCTGCAGGGAATACAATGGGCAGTTCTTC. Translation gives CACREYNGQFF.

This clonotype occurred many times. The J gene is TRBJ1-4, the V gene TRBV28; D unresolved. The CDR3 has 15 residues. The V and J ends lost 5 bases and 4 bases respectively, with 14 bases between them. The germline V gene has CDR1 MDHEN and CDR2 SYDVKM. For the CDR3, the DNA is TGTGCCAGCAGTCCTCCAGGAGGGATTAATGAAAAACTGTTTTTT. The encoded protein is CASSPPGGINEKLFF. The full variable domain, its missing parts supplied by reference TRBV28 and TRBJ1-4, is DVKVTQSSRYLVKRTGEKVFLECVQDMDHENMFWYRQDPGLGLRLIYFSYDVKMKEKGDIPEGYSVSREKKERFSLILESASTNQTSMYLCASSPPGGINEKLFFGSGTQLSVL.

This clonotype was picked up many times. The CDR3 region is CSAREGHMNTEAFF. CDR3 bases: TGCAGTGCTAGAGAGGGACATATGAACACTGAAGCTTTCTTT. The rearrangement links TRBV20-1 to TRBJ1-1; D possibly corresponds to TRBD1 (6 bases). Looked up from germline, CDR1 is DFQATT and CDR2 is SNEGSKA (reference sequence). The CDR3 is 14 amino acids. V dropped 0 bases and J dropped 0 bases, with 8 bases sitting between them.

The sample holds many counts of this clonotype. J is TRBJ2-5 and V is TRBV29-1; maybe TRBD1 (6 bases). This CDR3 region has 14 residues. CDR1 and CDR2 from the germline V gene are SQVTM and ANQGSEA. Trimming took 3 bases from V and 12 from J, leaving 23 bases between them. CDR3 amino acids: CSVDGEDTQGIEYF. The CDR3, as DNA: TGCAGCGTTGATGGGGAAGACACGCAGGGGATTGAGTACTTC.

Many counts were recorded for this clonotype. The V call is TRBV2, the J call TRBJ1-5; D gene uncertain. Germline V gives CDR1 SNHLY, CDR2 FYNNEI. This CDR3 spans 15 amino acids. Trimming shortened V by 3 bases and J by 2 bases, and 11 bases separated the two germline ends. CDR3 DNA: TGTGCCAGCAGTGACCACCGGGGTGGCAATCAGCCCCAGCATTTT. Amino acid sequence: CASSDHRGGNQPQHF.

The sample holds one count of this clonotype. A much larger clone lies one base from this, so it may be a read error. The chain combines TRBV7-9 with TRBJ2-7; D tentatively reads TRBD1 or TRBD2 (5 bases each). Trimming removed 5 bases at V and 7 bases at J, with 18 bases between. The CDR3 consists of 14 residues. Germline lookup yields CDR1 SEHNR and CDR2 FQNEAQ (reference sequence). CDR3 in DNA: TGTGCCAGCAGCATGGGACCAGCGTCGGGGGAGCAGTACTTC. The encoded protein is CASSMGPASGEQYF.

This clonotype was recorded at least ten times. An end of the junction differs from the germline gene, which may be a read error. The chain uses TRBV2 and TRBJ2-1, with TRBD1 matching 10 bases. The CDR3 consists of 13 residues. Germline V lookup: CDR1 SNHLY, CDR2 FYNNEI. CDR3 DNA: TGTGCCAGCAGTGAGGACAGGGGGAATGGGCAGTTCTTC. Its protein product is CASSEDRGNGQFF.

This clonotype appeared many times. V and J are TRBV30 and TRBJ1-1; a possible D gene is TRBD1 (5 bases). The CDR3 has 13 amino acids. The V end was cut by 2 bases, the J end by 1 base, with 8 bases between. Germline V CDR1 and CDR2: GTSNPN, SVGIG (reference sequence). Written as DNA, the CDR3 is TGTGCCTGGAGTAAGGGGCAGAACACTGAAGCTTTCTTT. Translated, it gives CAWSKGQNTEAFF.

This chain joins TRBV9 and TRBJ1-2, with D possibly matching TRBD1 (5 bases). Germline-derived CDR1 and CDR2 are SGDLS and YYNGEE. This CDR3 spans 17 amino acids. Trimming left V 0 bases short and J 6 bases short, with 21 bases between. CDR3 residues: CASSVEGTAWGYDGYTF. The CDR3 region has the DNA TGTGCCAGCAGCGTAGAGGGTACAGCCTGGGGGTATGATGGCTACACCTTC.

The chain recombines TRBV18 with TRBJ1-1; no reliable D call. This CDR3 is built from 14 residues. V lost 3 bases and J lost 1, with 9 bases in between. Germline assignment: CDR1 KGHSH and CDR2 LQKENI. In nucleotides, the CDR3 is TGTGCCAGCTCACCTCAGTACTCGAACACTGAAGCTTTCTTT. This sequence encodes CASSPQYSNTEAFF.

Regarding this clonotype: Germline is not matched at one junction end, which may reflect a read error. V usage is TRBV3-1 and J usage is TRBJ1-2; 7 bases align to TRBD1. CDR3 length: 13 amino acids. The V gene's germline CDR1 is LGHDT and CDR2 YNNKEL (reference sequence). CDR3 bases: TGTGCCAGCAGCCAGACAGACAGGGATGGTTACACCTTC. Protein sequence: CASSQTDRDGYTF. The complete variable domain, with remaining parts taken from reference TRBV3-1 and TRBJ1-2, reads DTAVSQTPKYLVTQMGNDKSIKCEQNLGHDTMYWYKQDSKKFLKIMFSYNNKELIINETVPNRFSPKSPDKAHLNLHINSLELGDSAVYFCASSQTDRDGYTFGSGTRLTVV.

This clonotype has at least ten counts. The chain joins TRBV7-8 to TRBJ2-7, with D tentatively TRBD1 or TRBD2 (6 bases each). In germline, CDR1 is SGHVS, CDR2 FQNEAQ. Trimming stripped 1 base from V and 6 bases from J, with 19 bases between. The CDR3 is made up of 16 amino acids. CDR3 protein: CASSLEWRRGIGEQYF. CDR3 coding DNA: TGTGCCAGCAGCTTAGAGTGGCGGAGGGGGATTGGCGAGCAGTACTTC.

This clonotype was picked up a small number of times. A single base separates this from a much larger clone, so it may be a read error. The rearrangement links TRBV18 to TRBJ2-2; a weak D match, TRBD1 (6 bases). The CDR3 has 14 amino acids. Germline assignment: CDR1 KGHSH and CDR2 LQKENI. This CDR3 reads CASSRGQGTGERFF. CDR3 nucleotides: TGTGCCAGCTCACGGGGCCAGGGGACCGGGGAGCGGTTTTTT.